This T cell receptor beta chain was documented in a study of PD-L1 blockade in urothelial cancer (dated by TCRdb to the late 2010s). Study-level background: Therapy was started in the mid-2010s for all patients, and atezolizumab 1,200 mg was administered intravenously every 3 weeks. Whole exome sequencing and RNA sequencing of pretreatment tumors were performed alongside TCR sequencing in the same patients. Some ten patients reached durable clinical benefit, while 20 patients did not. Progression-free survival longer than 6 months counted as durable clinical benefit, and TCR features were additionally tested against both progression-free and overall survival. About 90% of the roughly 30 patients were identified as males with urothelial cancer of bladder origin, and a prior smoking history was reported by 18 of 29 patients. Patients had an ECOG performance status of 0 or 1 and had received between 0 and 3 prior chemotherapy regimens. An exploratory multi-omic analysis was conducted of the somatic, immune and clinical correlates of response to PD-L1 blockade with atezolizumab in urothelial cancer. Blood samples yielded a median of around 150,000 T cells and 65,000 to 95,000 unique TCRs, with median clonality approximately 0.08. Pretreatment tumor samples, along with matched peripheral blood serially collected before and after atezolizumab treatment, were subjected to TCR sequencing. Blood samples were analyzed at two time points: 3 weeks after treatment start (second dose) and 6 weeks after treatment start. Pretreatment blood TCR-seq was available for about 30 patients, at least one posttreatment blood collection was obtained for 25 or so patients, and tumor TCR-seq was available for 25 or so patients.

Points on this clone: What this receptor recognizes is not known. Qualities for individual bases were not recorded, and no much larger clone is one base off. The identical CDR3 is also encoded by other nucleotide sequences in the sample.

The CDR3, cysteine through phenylalanine, is 12 amino acids long. Kept here is only the CDR3 DNA, which spans 36 bases and is read in frame from base 1. CDR1 and CDR2 are drawn from the germline V gene: MNHNS, SASEGT. The V and J ends are trimmed by 2 bases and 3 bases, leaving 4 bases between them. Beyond this particular receptor, the publication reports: A pretreatment peripheral blood TCR clonality below the median was linked to improved progression-free and overall survival. Small sample size (n ≈ 29) and many exploratory analyses mean the results are intended to be hypothesis-generating. Patients with durable benefit showed greater expansion of tumor-associated TCR clones in peripheral blood 3 weeks after starting treatment (n = 22, p = 0.022).

Interpreted using the paper, the time point label stands for: peripheral blood 6 weeks after treatment start. A total of around 30 patients with locally advanced or metastatic urothelial carcinoma, treated at Memorial Sloan Kettering on a trial protocol, made up the cohort. Peripheral blood mononuclear cells were collected pretreatment and during treatment, at between 1 and 8 total time points per patient. The Qiagen DNeasy Blood extraction kit was used to purify genomic DNA from total PBMCs and from tumor samples. PBMCs were collected pretreatment and during treatment, and were isolated and stored as previously described. Synthetic TCR analog templates were spiked into each PCR so that absolute template abundance could be estimated from read counts. The immunoSEQ assay was used to amplify TCRbeta CDR3 regions from genomic DNA with bias-controlled V and J gene primers. Sequencing of rearranged TCRbeta segments was done at approximately 20X coverage. The original methods were these. Clustering was used to correct sequencing errors, and CDR3s were annotated against IMGT so that V, D and J genes could be assigned. Only productive TCRbeta rearrangements were used in downstream analyses, excluding out-of-frame or stop-codon sequences. Clonality was calculated as one minus the Shannon entropy normalized by the log of the number of unique productive sequences. Clones differing between time points or between blood and tumor were identified using Fisher's exact test with Benjamini-Hochberg correction, with an adjusted p below 0.01 applied as the threshold. What TCRdb holds here is the immuneACCESS table cut down to in-frame rearrangements. Part of the clones is not present; checked against another copy, under half of the missing clones reflect an unresolved V gene, and the others are unexplained. V and J calls and clone size are as listed in that table; D and trimming were resolved from the DNA. The table for this sample lists roughly 42,000 clones; about 89% of them were counted only once. The ten largest clones add up to less than 8% of the sample.

The sample consisted of PBMCs, taken around atezolizumab (anti-PD-L1) treatment. The clonotype originates from a man between 65 and 79 years old with urothelial cancer. The chain joins TRBV6-1 to TRBJ2-5; a confident D gene designation cannot be given. CDR3 sequence: CASSEREETQYF. The nucleotide sequence reads TGTGCCAGCAGTGAAAGAGAAGAGACCCAGTACTTC.